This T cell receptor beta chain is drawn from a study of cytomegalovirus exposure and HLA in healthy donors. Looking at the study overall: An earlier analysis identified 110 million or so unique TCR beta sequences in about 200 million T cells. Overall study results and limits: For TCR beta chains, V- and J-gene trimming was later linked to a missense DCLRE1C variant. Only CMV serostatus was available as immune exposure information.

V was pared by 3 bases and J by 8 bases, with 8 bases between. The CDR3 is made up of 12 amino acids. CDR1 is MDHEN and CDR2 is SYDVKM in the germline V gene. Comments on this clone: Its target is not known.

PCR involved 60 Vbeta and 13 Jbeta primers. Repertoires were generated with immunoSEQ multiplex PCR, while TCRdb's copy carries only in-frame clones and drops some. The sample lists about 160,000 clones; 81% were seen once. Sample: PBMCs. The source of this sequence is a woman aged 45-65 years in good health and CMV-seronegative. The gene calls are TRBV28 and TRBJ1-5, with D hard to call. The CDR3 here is CASSFPSEPQHF. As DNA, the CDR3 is TGTGCCAGCAGTTTCCCCTCGGAGCCCCAGCATTTT. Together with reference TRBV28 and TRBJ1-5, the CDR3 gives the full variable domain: DVKVTQSSRYLVKRTGEKVFLECVQDMDHENMFWYRQDPGLGLRLIYFSYDVKMKEKGDIPEGYSVSREKKERFSLILESASTNQTSMYLCASSFPSEPQHFGDGTRLSIL.